One sample yielded the 12 T cell receptor beta chains listed below, sequenced in a study of human T cells and chemical hapten exposure (dated by TCRdb to the early 2020s). Library preparation was by RACE. The sample was run on a NextSeq 500. TCRdb redid the processing of the public reads, applying fastp at Q25 and MiXCR, and retained in-frame beta chains. All rows with the same CDR3 protein become a single entry with the most common DNA and genes. The sample includes 55,000 to 75,000 distinct CDR3 sequences, with 9.5% to 15% observed a single time. Clones ranked in the top ten supply approximately 2.4% of the sample. Per the publication, the time point label means: patch test 3, about 24 weeks after DPC sensitization. The treatment or condition label corresponds to: therapeutic diphenylcyclopropenone sensitization with weekly scalp DPC. Sample: whole blood, taken in connection with sensitization to the hapten diphenylcyclopropenone (DPC). These receptors were obtained from a young man with alopecia areata. Some clones in this sample may be carry-over from other donors' samples.

The V and J genes are TRBV15 and TRBJ1-2, with 10 bases lining up with TRBD1. The CDR3 is made up of 16 amino acids. Germline V gene sequence: CDR1 LNHNV, CDR2 YYDKDF (reference sequence). V was pared by 6 bases and J by 2 bases, with 9 bases of the junction left unmatched. DNA of the CDR3: TGTGCCACCAGACGAGGATCGGGACAGGGGAACTATGGCTACACCTTC. This translates into CATRRGSGQGNYGYTF.

The V call is TRBV28, the J call TRBJ2-4, with TRBD1 as a possible D gene (7 bases). The V end was cut by 5 bases, the J end by 7 bases, with 12 bases between. This CDR3 has 13 amino acids. Germline V lookup: CDR1 MDHEN, CDR2 SYDVKM. The CDR3 spells CASSTTGRNIQYF. CDR3 nucleotides: TGTGCCAGCAGTACGACAGGGAGGAACATTCAGTACTTC.

The table lists this clonotype with a few counts. V usage is TRBV12-3 or TRBV12-4 and J usage is TRBJ1-1; 8 positions agree with TRBD1. The CDR3 consists of 16 residues. Trimming removed 4 bases from V and 0 bases from J; junction bases left unmatched: 7. CDR3 sequence (DNA): TGTGCCAGCAGTTCCGGGACAGGAATCATGAACACTGAAGCTTTCTTT. Encoded protein: CASSSGTGIMNTEAFF.

In its sample, this clonotype was seen many times. The V call is TRBV9, the J call TRBJ2-7, with 8 bases matching TRBD2. V shed 4 bases and J 6 bases; nucleotides not matched to a gene: 6. The CDR3 is 13 amino acids. Germline assignment: CDR1 SGDLS and CDR2 YYNGEE. The DNA of the CDR3 is TGTGCCAGCAGCCGTCGACTAGCGACCGAGCAGTACTTC. It codes for CASSRRLATEQYF.

This clonotype has only a few counts. In nucleotides, the CDR3 is TGCAGTGCTAGGTGGTCTAGTTATAATGAGCAGTTCTTC. Its translation is CSARWSSYNEQFF. The rearrangement uses TRBV20-1 and TRBJ2-1; no clear D gene. Germline V gene lookup returns CDR1 DFQATT and CDR2 SNEGSKA (reference sequence). Trimming removed 3 bases from V and 7 bases from J, with 13 bases in between. This CDR3 comprises 13 residues.

This clonotype was seen a handful of times. The rearrangement joins TRBV4-1 to TRBJ1-2; no clear D. Between the trimmed V and J ends, which lost 0 bases and 8 bases, there was a span of 16 bases. Germline V gives CDR1 MGHRA, CDR2 YSYEKL. CDR3 size: 15 residues. As DNA, the CDR3 is TGCGCCAGCAGCCAAGATAGTTCAGGAGCAAGGGGCTACACCTTC. This translates into CASSQDSSGARGYTF.

Comment on this clonotype: A much larger clone differs by one base, so this may be a read error. The gene calls are TRBV28 and TRBJ2-7; D is undetermined. Germline loops: CDR1 MDHEN, CDR2 SYDVKM. The CDR3 is 11 residues long. V gave up 6 bases and J gave up 2 bases, with 5 bases separating them. As DNA, the CDR3 is TGTGCCAGCAGCCGTCCCTACGAGCAGTACTTC. This codes for CASSRPYEQYF.

This clonotype was seen many times. The chain joins TRBV4-2 to TRBJ1-4, with D unclear. The germline gives CDR1 LGHNA, CDR2 YNFKEQ. This CDR3 spans 18 amino acids. V lost 1 base, J lost 8 bases, and 23 bases lay in between. The CDR3: CASSQVTRYDTREEKLFF. The CDR3 DNA reads TGTGCCAGCAGCCAAGTCACCCGGTACGACACACGAGAGGAAAAACTGTTTTTT.

The rearrangement uses TRBV25-1 and TRBJ2-7; D is ambiguous. Germline V gene data show CDR1 as MGHDK and CDR2 as SYGVNS. Between the trimmed V and J ends, which lost 0 bases and 2 bases, there was a span of 14 bases. This CDR3 spans 16 amino acids. This CDR3 is CASSEYLTNGPYEQYF. For the CDR3, the DNA is TGTGCCAGCAGTGAATACTTGACGAACGGGCCCTACGAGCAGTACTTC.

In its sample, this clonotype was seen many times. This chain links TRBV20-1 with TRBJ2-3, with 8 bases aligning to TRBD2. Unmatched junction bases numbered 6, after V lost 3 bases and J lost 1 base. The germline CDR1 and CDR2 sequences are DFQATT and SNEGSKA (reference sequence). CDR3 length: 15 amino acids. The CDR3 reads CSASATSVRTDTQYF. In DNA, the CDR3 is TGCAGTGCTAGTGCGACTAGCGTTCGCACAGATACGCAGTATTTT.

The genes are TRBV24-1 and TRBJ2-1; the match to TRBD1 covers 9 bases. Germline-derived CDR1 and CDR2 are KGHDR and SFDVKD. There are 17 residues in the CDR3. V lost 1 base and J lost 7; bases outside the gene matches: 10. The DNA of the CDR3 is TGTGCCACCAGTGATTTAAGTCCCGGGACAGGGTGGAATGAGCAGTTCTTC. Protein sequence: CATSDLSPGTGWNEQFF.

This clonotype came up many times. The rearrangement joins TRBV7-8 to TRBJ1-1; possibly TRBD1 for D (5 bases). CDR3 size: 16 residues. Germline CDR1 reads SGHVS; CDR2 reads FQNEAQ. V lost 0 bases, J lost 2 bases, and 13 bases lay in between. DNA for the CDR3: TGTGCCAGCAGCTTAGCTATATGGGGGGGAAACACTGAAGCTTTCTTT. Amino acids: CASSLAIWGGNTEAFF.